This TCR beta chain appears in the sequencing data of a study of monozygotic twins with cystic fibrosis. The assay was immunoSEQ multiplex PCR, and TCRdb's table has in-frame clones only and misses some. The data contain some 32,000 clones, nearly 98% of them singletons. On this clone itself: The DNA is left out, because the CDR3 cannot be placed on it with certainty; the CDR3 is given as TCRdb lists it.

The CDR3 contains 19 residues when both ends are counted. The J gene is TRBJ2-1, the V gene TRBV21-1; TRBD2 was called by the table and not checked on the DNA. TRBV21-1 is tagged as a pseudogene. The origin of this receptor is a girl aged 2-9 years with cystic fibrosis. The specimen was blood. This CDR3 reads CASSVPEVVAGGSVYEQFF.